The clone carrying this T cell receptor (beta chain) has at least ten counts. The record originates from a study of tumor and adjacent non-tumor tissue in lung cancer. Study background: Patients were aged about 31 to 76, about 10 men and 5 women, stage I to III.

A modified ARM-PCR protocol with three rounds of nested PCR amplified TCRbeta. TCRdb recomputed calls from the multiplex PCR reads with MiXCR, one row per CDR3 protein. This sample carries roughly 120,000 distinct CDR3 sequences, about 87% of them seen once, and the ten largest clones take 20% to 25%. The CDR3 length is 13 residues. With 4 bases clipped from V and 2 bases from J, the junction kept 5 bases outside the gene matches. CDR1 and CDR2 (germline): DFQATT, SNEGSKA (reference sequence). The template was RNA from unsorted bulk tissue. Donors were chemotherapy-naive, newly diagnosed lung cancer surgical patients in China, August–late 2014.

This sequence joins TRBV20-1 and TRBJ2-7; 7 positions match TRBD1. This clonotype was sampled from a man aged 70-80 years with non-small cell lung cancer. The sequenced sample consisted of lung tumor tissue. CDR3 sequence reads: CSANRDRTYEQYF. CDR3 bases: TGCAGTGCTAATCGGGACAGAACCTACGAGCAGTACTTC.